These 25 T cell receptor beta chains share one sample of origin, sequenced in a study of early T cells in non-severe SARS-CoV-2 infection. TCRdb passed the 5' RACE reads through MiXCR, listing each CDR3 protein once. The sample holds approximately 77,000 distinct CDR3 sequences, roughly 5.3% seen once. This specimen consisted of whole blood, obtained at baseline. All receptors derive from an adult who was a healthcare worker with PCR-confirmed SARS-CoV-2 infection or an uninfected control (not recorded which).

This clonotype was counted many times. V gene TRBV10-3 combines with J gene TRBJ1-1; 9 bases line up with TRBD1. The V gene end was trimmed by 8 bases and the J gene end by 0 bases; junction bases not matched to a gene: 7. Germline V gene sequence: CDR1 ENHRY, CDR2 SYGVKD. The CDR3 loop spans 15 amino acids. The CDR3 here is CAIEEDRGVNTEAFF. In nucleotides, the CDR3 is TGTGCCATCGAAGAGGACAGGGGCGTGAACACTGAAGCTTTCTTT.

By sample share, this clonotype is medium-sized. This chain connects TRBV28 to TRBJ2-2; 8 bases agree with TRBD2. CDR3 size: 14 residues. CDR1 and CDR2 from the germline V gene are MDHEN and SYDVKM. V lost 5 bases, J lost 5 bases, and 4 bases stayed unmatched. As DNA, the CDR3 is TGTGCCAGCAGTCCCCTAGCGGGTACCGGGGAGCTGTTTTTT. The encoded protein is CASSPLAGTGELFF.

This clonotype was picked up many times. V usage is TRBV20-1 and J usage is TRBJ2-3; D is unresolved. V lost 6 bases and J 2 bases, leaving 18 bases between the germline ends. The CDR3 extends over 15 amino acids. The germline V gene encodes CDR1 DFQATT and CDR2 SNEGSKA (reference sequence). For the CDR3, the DNA is TGCAGTGCCATCTCCGGTGCCCCGCACACAGATACGCAGTATTTT. Residues: CSAISGAPHTDTQYF.

Ten or more counts support this clonotype. The rearrangement links TRBV4-1 to TRBJ2-3, with 9 positions matching TRBD2. The CDR3 spans 16 residues. J was trimmed by 6 bases and V by 1 base; bases with no gene match: 8. Germline V lookup: CDR1 MGHRA, CDR2 YSYEKL. Written as DNA, the CDR3 is TGCGCCAGCAGCCAAGCTCGGGCTAGCGGGAAGGATACGCAGTATTTT. This encodes CASSQARASGKDTQYF.

There are many counts of this clonotype. The V gene is TRBV28, the J gene TRBJ2-7; D is unclear. Germline V gene data show CDR1 as MDHEN and CDR2 as SYDVKM. Trimming took 1 base from V and 6 from J, leaving 4 bases between them. The CDR3 runs to 11 residues. The CDR3 region is CASSLYPEQYF. DNA of the CDR3: TGTGCCAGCAGTTTATACCCCGAGCAGTACTTC.

The table lists this clonotype with many counts. The rearrangement uses TRBV20-1 and TRBJ1-5, with D perhaps TRBD1 (5 bases). The CDR3 has 13 amino acids. CDR1 and CDR2 (germline): DFQATT, SNEGSKA (reference sequence). V was clipped by 2 bases and J by 4 bases, with 9 bases between them. In DNA form, the CDR3 reads TGCAGTGCTAGACGGGGGGGGAATCAGCCCCAGCATTTT. Its translation: CSARRGGNQPQHF.

In its sample, this clonotype was seen a few times. The chain uses TRBV5-6 and TRBJ1-5; weak D call: TRBD1 (5 bases). Trimming left V 4 bases short and J 3 bases short, with 11 bases between. The CDR3 covers 14 residues. The germline V gene encodes CDR1 SGHDT and CDR2 YYEEEE. CDR3 loop: CASSDGTVNQPQHF. CDR3 in DNA: TGTGCCAGCAGCGACGGGACGGTCAATCAGCCCCAGCATTTT.

The CDR3: CASRPQDSSTDTQYF. CDR3 coding DNA: TGTGCCAGCAGACCACAGGATAGTAGCACAGATACGCAGTATTTT. The rearrangement links TRBV27 to TRBJ2-3; weak D call: TRBD1 (5 bases). Trimming removed 6 bases at V and 0 bases at J, with 13 bases between. This CDR3 is 15 amino acids long. Per germline, CDR1 MNHEY and CDR2 SMNVEV (reference sequence).

The sample holds many counts of this clonotype. The chain combines TRBV12-3 or TRBV12-4 with TRBJ2-7, with 11 nucleotides matching TRBD2. This CDR3 has 13 residues. The ends lost 8 bases at V and 6 bases at J; junction bases unmatched: 6. CDR3 in DNA: TGTGCCAGCGAACTAGCGGGAGTGCGCGAGCAGTACTTC. It translates to CASELAGVREQYF.

This clonotype was seen at least ten times. The chain links TRBV25-1 to TRBJ2-1, with D uncertain. The CDR3 is 14 amino acids. Trimming removed 6 bases at V and 7 bases at J, with 16 bases between. Germline V gives CDR1 MGHDK, CDR2 SYGVNS. The CDR3 nucleotides read TGTGCCAGCAGCAGCCAGTACCCCGGGAATGAGCAGTTCTTC. The encoded protein is CASSSQYPGNEQFF.

The genes are TRBV7-3 and TRBJ2-7; 9 positions match TRBD1. This CDR3 is built from 14 residues. With 2 bases clipped from V and 4 bases from J, the junction kept 3 bases outside the gene matches. Germline-derived CDR1 and CDR2 are SGHTA and FQGTGA. The CDR3 DNA reads TGTGCCAGCAGCTTATACAGGGGGCAGTACGAGCAGTACTTC. This gives the protein CASSLYRGQYEQYF.

The chain joins TRBV29-1 to TRBJ1-1, with D possibly being TRBD1 (5 bases). The germline gives CDR1 SQVTM, CDR2 ANQGSEA. With 3 bases removed from V and 1 base from J, the gap between germline ends came to 12 bases. The CDR3 has 14 residues. The CDR3 loop is CSVEGESGNTEAFF. The CDR3 DNA sequence: TGCAGCGTTGAGGGGGAATCCGGGAACACTGAAGCTTTCTTT.

The sample holds many counts of this clonotype. This chain joins TRBV25-1 and TRBJ2-5; TRBD1 matches at 8 bases. The CDR3 has 14 amino acids. Trimming cost V 10 bases and J 5 bases; bases outside gene matches: 12. CDR1 is MGHDK and CDR2 is SYGVNS in the germline V gene. CDR3 amino acids: CAIRAPGQVETQYF. The DNA for the CDR3 is TGTGCCATCCGTGCTCCGGGACAGGTGGAGACCCAGTACTTC. The complete variable domain, with remaining parts taken from reference TRBV25-1 and TRBJ2-5, reads EADIYQTPRYLVIGTGKKITLECSQTMGHDKMYWYQQDPGMELHLIHYSYGVNSTEKGDLSSESTVSRIRTEHFPLTLESARPSHTSQYLCAIRAPGQVETQYFGPGTRLLVL.

This clonotype was seen repeatedly, ten times or more. The CDR3 loop is CSARDIGREDGYTF. CDR3 in DNA: TGCAGTGCTAGAGATATTGGCAGGGAAGATGGCTACACCTTC. This chain uses TRBV20-1 with TRBJ1-2; D might be TRBD1 (5 bases). The germline gives CDR1 DFQATT, CDR2 SNEGSKA (reference sequence). Trimming pared 0 bases from V and 6 bases from J, leaving 14 bases between. This CDR3 region has 14 residues.

V is TRBV20-1 and J is TRBJ2-1; TRBD2 matches 9 bases. V lost 5 bases to trimming and J lost 3 bases; unmatched junction nucleotides: 8. Germline CDR1 is DFQATT and CDR2 is SNEGSKA (reference sequence). The CDR3 has 15 amino acids. The CDR3 loop is CSACVPSGDYNEQFF. CDR3 nucleotides: TGCAGTGCTTGCGTCCCTAGCGGGGACTACAATGAGCAGTTCTTC.

This clonotype was detected many times. V is TRBV18 and J is TRBJ1-5, with D tentatively TRBD1 (6 bases). Germline lookup yields CDR1 KGHSH and CDR2 LQKENI. The CDR3 sequence is 15 residues long. V was pared by 2 bases and J by 6 bases, with 14 bases between. In DNA, the CDR3 is TGTGCCAGCTCACCATATCACAGGGAAGGTCAGCCCCAGCATTTT. Protein: CASSPYHREGQPQHF.

This clonotype came up a few times. The rearrangement uses TRBV4-1 and TRBJ2-7, with D unresolved. V lost 3 bases and J lost 5, with 17 bases in between. Germline assignment: CDR1 MGHRA and CDR2 YSYEKL. The CDR3 extends over 15 amino acids. The CDR3 spells CASSHPGRSSNEQYF. The CDR3 DNA reads TGCGCCAGCAGCCACCCCGGCAGGTCATCGAACGAGCAGTACTTC.

Ten or more counts support this clonotype. The chain uses TRBV10-2 and TRBJ1-5; TRBD1 aligns across 7 bases. Losses at the gene ends were 5 bases for V and 2 bases for J; bases not matched to a gene: 6. The CDR3 sequence is 15 residues long. CDR1 WSHSY and CDR2 SAAADI come from the germline V gene. The CDR3 loop is CASSSGGIGNQPQHF. For the CDR3, the DNA is TGCGCCAGCAGTTCAGGGGGTATCGGCAATCAGCCCCAGCATTTT.

This clonotype was observed at least ten times. The chain couples TRBV7-8 to TRBJ2-2; D remains unclear. The CDR3 extends over 14 amino acids. In germline, CDR1 is SGHVS, CDR2 FQNEAQ. Between the trimmed V and J ends, which lost 5 bases and 1 base, there was a span of 8 bases. CDR3 nucleotide sequence: TGTGCCAGCAGCCGCTATCAGAACACCGGGGAGCTGTTTTTT. Translating gives CASSRYQNTGELFF.

Ten or more counts support this clonotype. This rearrangement joins TRBV5-4 to TRBJ2-2; 13 bases fit TRBD2. Per germline, CDR1 SGHNT and CDR2 YYREEE (reference sequence). CDR3 length: 18 amino acids. V was pared by 0 bases and J by 5 bases, with 7 bases of the junction left unmatched. The DNA of the CDR3 is TGTGCCAGCAGCTTGGAAGGACTAGCGGGAGTATCGACCGGGGAGCTGTTTTTT. It encodes CASSLEGLAGVSTGELFF.

In its sample, this clonotype was seen a few times. The V gene is TRBV6-6, the J gene TRBJ1-5; the match to TRBD1 covers 7 bases. Looked up from germline, CDR1 is MNHNY and CDR2 is SVGAGI (reference sequence). The J segment lost 1 base and the V segment lost 6 bases, leaving 3 bases of the junction unmatched. The CDR3 loop spans 14 amino acids. CDR3 amino acids: CASRSGQSNQPQHF. DNA for the CDR3: TGTGCCAGCAGGTCGGGACAGAGCAATCAGCCCCAGCATTTT.

This clonotype has at least ten counts. The chain uses TRBV20-1 and TRBJ1-5; D is unclear. The CDR3 loop spans 14 amino acids. Between the trimmed V and J ends, which lost 0 bases and 4 bases, there was a span of 10 bases. Germline V gene lookup returns CDR1 DFQATT and CDR2 SNEGSKA (reference sequence). The CDR3 coding sequence is TGCAGTGCTAGAGACCGACATACTAATCAGCCCCAGCATTTT. It specifies CSARDRHTNQPQHF.

The chain combines TRBV19 with TRBJ2-3; no reliable D call. The CDR3 length is 15 residues. Germline-derived CDR1 and CDR2 are LNHDA and SQIVND (reference sequence). V lost 6 bases and J 5 bases, leaving 18 bases between the germline ends. In DNA, the CDR3 is TGTGCCAGTAGCTCCCGAGGTAGGGTTGAAGATACGCAGTATTTT. It is translated as CASSSRGRVEDTQYF. Drawing the rest from reference TRBV19 and TRBJ2-3, the complete variable domain is DGGITQSPKYLFRKEGQNVTLSCEQNLNHDAMYWYRQDPGQGLRLIYYSQIVNDFQKGDIAEGYSVSREKKESFPLTVTSAQKNPTAFYLCASSSRGRVEDTQYFGPGTRLTVL.

This clonotype showed up just a few times. The CDR3 DNA sequence: TGCAGTGCTAGATCGGCTGGAGGTATCTCGGGGGCCAACGTCCTGACTTTC. It codes for CSARSAGGISGANVLTF. The chain recombines TRBV20-1 with TRBJ2-6; TRBD2 might be the D (5 bases). With 2 bases removed from V and 4 bases from J, the gap between germline ends came to 18 bases. Germline loops: CDR1 DFQATT, CDR2 SNEGSKA (reference sequence). CDR3 length: 17 amino acids.

This clonotype was recorded many times. The rearrangement uses TRBV18 and TRBJ2-7; 9 nucleotides line up with TRBD1. V shed 4 bases, J shed 7 bases, and the junction held 8 bases outside the gene matches. From germline, CDR1 is KGHSH and CDR2 LQKENI. The CDR3 totals 14 residues. In DNA form, the CDR3 reads TGTGCCAGCTCACGGGACAGGGAATCGAGTGAGCAGTACTTC. It yields the protein CASSRDRESSEQYF.